This entry lists 9 T cell receptor beta chains sequenced from one sample in a study of identical twins. A single record per CDR3 protein comes from TCRdb applying MiXCR to the 5' RACE reads. This sample has under 900,000 distinct CDR3 sequences; around a sixth occur once, and the top ten carry approximately 14%. The same specimen was also included in a second study, on T cells expressing NK-cell markers.

Material: PBMCs. Every receptor here comes from a woman younger than 35 in good health.

The chain joins TRBV7-9 to TRBJ2-1; D ambiguous. There are 16 residues in the CDR3. The V and J ends lost 5 bases and 4 bases respectively, with 18 bases between them. Germline V gene data show CDR1 as SEHNR and CDR2 as FQNEAQ (reference sequence). The CDR3 DNA reads as TGTGCCAGCAGCCCACCACTTGCGCTCGTGTACAATGAGCAGTTCTTC. Its protein is CASSPPLALVYNEQFF.

This sequence joins TRBV27 and TRBJ1-2; D is possibly TRBD1 (6 bases). Trimming stripped 5 bases from V and 0 bases from J, with 13 bases between. In germline, CDR1 is MNHEY, CDR2 SMNVEV (reference sequence). This CDR3 is 15 amino acids long. This CDR3 is CASSPGDTANYGYTF. Written as DNA, the CDR3 is TGTGCCAGCAGTCCCGGGGACACCGCTAACTATGGCTACACCTTC.

This clonotype was seen only a few times. V is TRBV22-1 and J is TRBJ2-1. TRBV22-1 is noted as a pseudogene. This CDR3 comprises 12 residues. The CDR3 loop reads CPGSALRNEQFF. The CDR3 DNA reads as TGTCCTGGGAGCGCACTGAGGAATGAGCAGTTCTTC.

The gene calls are TRBV6-1 and TRBJ1-2; D gene uncertain. The germline V and J ends were trimmed by 8 bases and 0 bases, with 13 bases remaining between them. This CDR3 comprises 14 residues. Germline V CDR1 and CDR2: MNHNS, SASEGT. The CDR3 DNA sequence: TGTGCCAGCCGCCGGGCGACGGCTAACTATGGCTACACCTTC. It encodes CASRRATANYGYTF.

The chain employs TRBV29-1 and TRBJ2-5; the match to TRBD2 covers 11 bases. This CDR3 contains 12 residues. The germline V gene has CDR1 SQVTM and CDR2 ANQGSEA. CDR3 sequence: CRASGGQETQYF. CDR3 DNA: TGCAGGGCTAGCGGGGGGCAAGAGACCCAGTACTTC.

The V and J genes are TRBV2 and TRBJ1-1; D is possibly TRBD1 (5 bases). CDR3 length: 15 amino acids. From germline, CDR1 is SNHLY and CDR2 FYNNEI. Between the trimmed V and J ends, which lost 6 bases and 1 base, there was a span of 15 bases. CDR3 coding DNA: TGTGCCAGCAGCAAATTAGGGGTTAGGAACACTGAAGCTTTCTTT. This translates into CASSKLGVRNTEAFF.

This chain connects TRBV14 to TRBJ1-1, with D perhaps TRBD1 (6 bases). The germline V gene has CDR1 SGHDN and CDR2 FVKESK. Trimming cost V 3 bases and J 6 bases, with 17 bases left between them. CDR3 length equals 15 residues. CDR3 in amino acids: CASSQKGGHRAEAFF. The CDR3 nucleotides read TGTGCCAGCAGCCAGAAGGGGGGGCATAGAGCTGAAGCTTTCTTT.

This clonotype was counted many times. The genes are TRBV6-1 and TRBJ2-7; 12 bases line up with TRBD2. The CDR3 is made up of 14 amino acids. Germline lookup yields CDR1 MNHNS and CDR2 SASEGT. Trimming at V came to 5 bases and at J to 3 bases, leaving 2 bases not matched to a gene. In nucleotides, the CDR3 is TGTGCCAGCAGTAAGACTAGCGGGAGCTACGAGCAGTACTTC. This sequence encodes CASSKTSGSYEQYF.

The chain uses TRBV29-1 and TRBJ2-7; 10 bases are a match to TRBD2. The length of the CDR3 is 12 residues. Germline CDR1 is SQVTM and CDR2 is ANQGSEA. The trim removed 4 bases at V and 8 bases at J, leaving 5 bases unmatched. Here the CDR3 DNA reads TGCAGCGTTGGCACTAGCGGGAACCAGCAGTACTTC. Translation gives CSVGTSGNQQYF.